This is a list of T cell receptor beta chains from one sample in a study of blood T cells in healthy people across ages. TCRdb ran MiXCR on the 5' RACE reads and lists one entry per CDR3 protein. Among some 1,500,000 distinct CDR3 sequences listed, roughly two fifths were seen once. Sequencing input: blood. The receptors derive from a woman under 30 in good health. Both conserved end residues are part of each CDR3. Fields, in order: D gene, V gene, CDR3 length, clone size, J gene, CDR3 protein, CDR3 DNA. A D gene is named only where the DNA matches it firmly. Some rows have no size entry. The others give once, few or many, or a class for an expanded clone.

D: -; V: TRBV7-2; length: 15; size: few; J: TRBJ2-7; CDR3: CASSLGGIGGYEQYF; DNA: TGTGCCAGCAGCTTAGGGGGTATTGGTGGGTACGAGCAGTACTTC
D: -; V: TRBV29-1; length: 14; size: few; J: TRBJ2-4; CDR3: CSVASGVDKNIQYF; DNA: TGCAGCGTAGCAAGCGGAGTAGACAAAAACATTCAGTACTTC
D: -; V: TRBV4-3; length: 14; size: -; J: TRBJ2-5; CDR3: CASSQEPEVGTQYF; DNA: TGCGCCAGCAGCCAGGAACCTGAGGTTGGGACCCAGTACTTC
D: -; V: TRBV6-5; length: 14; size: -; J: TRBJ2-1; CDR3: CASSYRTDYNEQFF; DNA: TGTGCCAGCAGTTACAGGACCGATTACAATGAGCAGTTCTTC
D: -; V: TRBV7-9; length: 13; size: few; J: TRBJ1-1; CDR3: CASSRYWNTEAFF; DNA: TGTGCCAGCAGCCGATACTGGAACACTGAAGCTTTCTTT
D: TRBD1; V: TRBV6-1; length: 15; size: -; J: TRBJ1-2; CDR3: CASSEDRVSAVGYTF; DNA: TGTGCCAGCAGTGAGGACAGGGTGAGCGCTGTTGGCTACACCTTC
D: -; V: TRBV20-1; length: 15; size: -; J: TRBJ1-1; CDR3: CSARDDRWGYTEAFF; DNA: TGCAGTGCTAGAGATGACCGATGGGGGTACACTGAAGCTTTCTTT
D: -; V: TRBV12-3/TRBV12-4; length: 13; size: -; J: TRBJ2-7; CDR3: CASVAGTYNEQYF; DNA: TGTGCCAGTGTAGCCGGAACCTACAATGAGCAGTACTTC
D: -; V: TRBV7-2; length: 13; size: -; J: TRBJ2-7; CDR3: CASSRSTGPERYF; DNA: TGTGCCAGCAGCAGAAGTACAGGGCCCGAGCGGTACTTC
D: -; V: TRBV5-1; length: 16; size: -; J: TRBJ2-3; CDR3: CASSLGYGASTDTQYF; DNA: TGCGCCAGCAGCCTGGGGTATGGGGCTAGCACAGATACGCAGTATTTT
D: -; V: TRBV6-5; length: 12; size: -; J: TRBJ2-1; CDR3: CASRSSNNEQFF; DNA: TGTGCCAGCAGATCCTCAAACAATGAGCAGTTCTTC
D: -; V: TRBV27; length: 12; size: -; J: TRBJ2-4; CDR3: CASSSTKNIQYF; DNA: TGTGCCAGCAGTTCGACCAAAAACATTCAGTACTTC
D: TRBD2; V: TRBV11-3; length: 19; size: -; J: TRBJ2-1; CDR3: CASSSPLRTSGSSYNGQFF; DNA: TGTGCCAGCAGTTCGCCCCTTAGGACTAGCGGGAGCTCCTACAATGGGCAGTTCTTC
D: -; V: TRBV24-1; length: 16; size: -; J: TRBJ1-1; CDR3: CATRSPVPGVGTEAFF; DNA: TGTGCCACCAGATCCCCCGTACCGGGAGTTGGGACTGAAGCTTTCTTT
D: -; V: TRBV20-1; length: 17; size: -; J: TRBJ1-1; CDR3: CSARDIFAGRTNTEAFF; DNA: TGCAGTGCTAGAGATATTTTCGCGGGACGGACGAACACTGAAGCTTTCTTT
D: -; V: TRBV7-2; length: 14; size: -; J: TRBJ2-7; CDR3: CASSTVTTGYEQYF; DNA: TGTGCCAGCAGCACCGTGACAACGGGATACGAGCAGTACTTC
D: -; V: TRBV18; length: 15; size: few; J: TRBJ2-6; CDR3: CASSPRAAGANVLTF; DNA: TGTGCCAGCTCACCCCGGGCGGCTGGGGCCAACGTCCTGACTTTC
D: -; V: TRBV2; length: 14; size: few; J: TRBJ1-2; CDR3: CASSEGSADYGYTF; DNA: TGTGCCAGCAGTGAAGGGAGCGCAGACTATGGCTACACCTTC
D: -; V: TRBV2; length: 13; size: -; J: TRBJ1-1; CDR3: CANLAGSFAEAFF; DNA: TGTGCCAACCTGGCAGGGAGTTTCGCTGAAGCTTTCTTT
D: TRBD1; V: TRBV20-1; length: 12; size: few; J: TRBJ1-2; CDR3: CSARGTGYGYTF; DNA: TGCAGTGCTAGAGGGACAGGCTATGGCTACACCTTC